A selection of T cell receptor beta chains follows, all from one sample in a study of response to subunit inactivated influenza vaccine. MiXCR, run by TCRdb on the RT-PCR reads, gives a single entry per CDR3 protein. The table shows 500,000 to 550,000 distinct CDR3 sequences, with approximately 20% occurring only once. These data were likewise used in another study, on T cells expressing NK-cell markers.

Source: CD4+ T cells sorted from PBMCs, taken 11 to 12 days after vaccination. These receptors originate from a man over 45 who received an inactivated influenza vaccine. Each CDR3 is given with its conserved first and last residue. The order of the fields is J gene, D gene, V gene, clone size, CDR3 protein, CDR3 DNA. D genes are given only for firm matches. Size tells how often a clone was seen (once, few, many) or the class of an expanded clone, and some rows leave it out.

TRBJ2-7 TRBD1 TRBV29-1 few CSGVPGQGYEQYF TGCAGCGGAGTACCGGGACAGGGGTACGAGCAGTACTTC
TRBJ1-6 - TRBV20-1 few CSARIREGNSSPLHF TGCAGTGCTAGAATCAGGGAGGGGAATAGTTCACCCCTCCACTTT
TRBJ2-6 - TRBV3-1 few CASSPRAKSGANVLTF TGTGCCAGCAGCCCGCGAGCAAAATCTGGGGCCAACGTCCTGACTTTC
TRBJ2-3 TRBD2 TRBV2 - CASRKRTSGGSDTQYF TGTGCCAGCAGGAAGAGGACTAGCGGGGGTTCAGATACGCAGTATTTT
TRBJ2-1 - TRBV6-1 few CASRETVSSYNEQFF TGTGCCAGCAGAGAGACAGTGAGCTCCTACAATGAGCAGTTCTTC
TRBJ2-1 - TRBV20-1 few CSARVLAGMSSYNEQFF TGCAGTGCTAGAGTCCTCGCAGGGATGAGCTCCTACAATGAGCAGTTCTTC
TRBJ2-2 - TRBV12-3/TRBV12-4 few CASSLKQKDGELFF TGTGCCAGCAGTTTAAAACAAAAAGACGGGGAGCTGTTTTTT
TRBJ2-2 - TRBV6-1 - CASRTHRAGELFF TGTGCCAGCAGGACCCATAGGGCCGGGGAGCTGTTTTTT
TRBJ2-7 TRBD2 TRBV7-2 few CASSFGGSGNYEQYF TGTGCCAGCAGCTTCGGTGGTAGCGGGAACTACGAGCAGTACTTC
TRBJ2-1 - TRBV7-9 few CASSPSGTVGFF TGTGCCAGCAGCCCGAGTGGGACTGTGGGGTTCTTC
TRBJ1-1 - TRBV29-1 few CSVGGRPWLEAFF TGCAGCGTTGGGGGACGCCCCTGGCTAGAAGCTTTCTTT
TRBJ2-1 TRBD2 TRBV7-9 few CASSLASGGFPYNEQFF TGTGCCAGCAGCTTAGCTAGCGGGGGTTTCCCCTACAATGAGCAGTTCTTC
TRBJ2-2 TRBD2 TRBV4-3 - CASSQDTSAGELFF TGCGCCAGCAGCCAAGATACTAGCGCCGGGGAGCTGTTTTTT
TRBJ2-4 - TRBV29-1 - CSVVGRLAKNIQYF TGCAGCGTGGTGGGACGGCTAGCCAAAAACATTCAGTACTTC
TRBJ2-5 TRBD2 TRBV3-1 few CASSQDPSGGRVTQYF TGTGCCAGCAGCCAAGATCCGAGCGGGGGGCGTGTGACCCAGTACTTC